One and the same sample provided the 6 T cell receptor beta chains below, sequenced in a study of long-term antiretroviral therapy in people with HIV. Version v3.0 of the immunoSEQ assay ran at survey level. Libraries were prepared by immunoSEQ multiplex PCR; TCRdb keeps only in-frame clonotypes and omits some of them. The profile shows fewer than 45,000 clones, around 96% of them singletons. The sequenced sample was unsorted PBMCs, obtained 3.7 years after starting antiretroviral therapy. The receptors come from a woman aged 45-59 years with HIV.

The chain uses TRBV6-5 and TRBJ1-1; D unresolved. The CDR3 covers 14 residues. Looked up from germline, CDR1 is MNHEY and CDR2 is SVGAGI. Trimming took off 4 bases at V and 0 bases at J, with 9 bases between the two ends. The DNA for the CDR3 is TGTGCCAGCAGTTTAACTGTAATGAACACTGAAGCTTTCTTT. This encodes CASSLTVMNTEAFF.

The rearrangement uses TRBV5-8 and TRBJ2-7; maybe TRBD1 (7 bases). Per the germline V gene, CDR1 is SGHTS and CDR2 is YDEGEE. Trimming cost V 0 bases and J 4 bases, with 17 bases left between them. The CDR3 loop spans 16 amino acids. The CDR3: CASSLERAGGMYEQYF. As DNA, the CDR3 is TGTGCCAGCAGCTTGGAACGGGCAGGGGGGATGTACGAGCAGTACTTC.

The chain employs TRBV20-1 and TRBJ2-7; D could derive from TRBD1 or TRBD2 (5 bases each). The CDR3 consists of 11 residues. V was shortened by 5 bases and J by 0 bases, with 5 bases between the two germline ends. Germline assignment: CDR1 DFQATT and CDR2 SNEGSKA (reference sequence). The CDR3 nucleotides are TGCAGTGCTGGGGGCTCCTACGAGCAGTACTTC. This encodes CSAGGSYEQYF.

The rearrangement joins TRBV7-9 to TRBJ2-7, with 7 bases fitting TRBD1. CDR1 is SEHNR and CDR2 is FQNEAQ in the germline V gene (reference sequence). The V and J ends lost 4 bases and 3 bases, in that order; junction bases with no gene match: 6. The CDR3 loop spans 14 amino acids. The CDR3 DNA sequence: TGTGCCAGCAGCTCCCCCGGGACAGACTACGAGCAGTACTTC. It specifies CASSSPGTDYEQYF.

The V call is TRBV2, the J call TRBJ1-5; D is ambiguous. V shed 5 bases and J shed 0 bases, with 8 bases lying between them. The length of the CDR3 is 14 residues. From germline, CDR1 is SNHLY and CDR2 FYNNEI. In DNA form, the CDR3 reads TGTGCCAGCAGTTTAGTCCATAGCAATCAGCCCCAGCATTTT. It specifies CASSLVHSNQPQHF.

Notes on this clone: The junction and the germline gene differ at one end; a read error may be behind it. The gene calls are TRBV6-1 and TRBJ1-2; D is unclear. The CDR3 length is 13 residues. Germline CDR1 MNHNS, CDR2 SASEGT. In DNA, the CDR3 is TGTGCCAGCAGGGAAGGCGGAAACTATGGCTACACCTTC. This sequence encodes CASREGGNYGYTF.